The present entry profiles one T cell receptor beta chain with its context. This sample stems from a study of blood T cell repertoires in COVID-19. As for the study in general: Donors in the United States, Italy and Spain gave samples during acute or convalescent COVID-19. In each case, the material was cDNA or gDNA derived from T cells, B-cell-depleted T cells, or PBMCs.

Some clones are missing from TCRdb's copy, which holds only in-frame ones; the method was immunoSEQ multiplex PCR. The table shows roughly 76,000 clones, with around 86% occurring only once. The sequenced sample was peripheral blood. The TCR originated in a woman aged 18-35 years with acute or convalescent COVID-19.

CDR3 protein: CAWSGAGNQETQYF. CDR3 in DNA: TGTGCCTGGAGTGGGGCAGGGAACCAAGAGACCCAGTACTTC. V is TRBV30 and J is TRBJ2-5, with TRBD1 as a possible D gene (5 bases). The CDR3 is 14 residues long. Per the germline V gene, CDR1 is GTSNPN and CDR2 is SVGIG (reference sequence). The germline V and J ends were trimmed by 1 base and 0 bases, with 9 bases remaining between them.